These T cell receptor beta chains were read from a single sample in a study of cytomegalovirus exposure and HLA in healthy donors. Only in-frame clones appear in the TCRdb table, and some are missing; sequencing was by immunoSEQ multiplex PCR. The sample consists of 180,000 or so clones, 80% of them appearing once. The sequenced material came from PBMCs. The source of these receptors is a girl between 5 and 17 years old in good health and CMV-seropositive. Each CDR3 is given with its conserved first and last residue. D genes are given only for firm matches. A clone size is listed for some rows: how often the clone was seen (once, few, many), or a class if it is expanded.

CATSRRQGVNEQFF TGTGCCACCAGCAGAAGACAGGGGGTCAATGAGCAGTTCTTC TRBJ2-1 TRBV15 - TRBD1
CASSLGHQTGGVYGYTF TGTGCCAGCAGCTTAGGCCACCAAACAGGGGGCGTCTATGGCTACACCTTC TRBJ1-2 TRBV13 few TRBD1
CASSESGGASGYTF TGTGCCAGCAGTGAGTCTGGGGGCGCTTCTGGCTACACCTTC TRBJ1-2 TRBV2 - -
CASQRTPSLTDTQYF TGTGCCAGCCAGCGTACCCCCAGCCTCACAGATACGCAGTATTTT TRBJ2-3 TRBV9 - -
CASSSRARGYQPQHF TGTGCCAGCAGTTCCAGGGCCAGGGGCTATCAGCCCCAGCATTTT TRBJ1-5 TRBV27 - -
CASSFLAAGNEQFF TGTGCCAGCAGTTTCCTAGCGGCGGGAAATGAGCAGTTCTTC TRBJ2-1 TRBV27 - TRBD2
CASSEYRGTSGSIEQYF TGTGCCAGCAGTGAATACAGGGGGACTAGCGGGAGCATCGAGCAGTACTTC TRBJ2-7 TRBV6-1 - TRBD2
CASSLTSGRGETQYF TGTGCCAGCAGCTTGACTAGCGGGAGGGGAGAGACCCAGTACTTC TRBJ2-5 TRBV7-2 - TRBD2
CASSAPGQGDYEQYF TGCGCCAGCAGTGCACCGGGACAGGGGGACTACGAGCAGTACTTC TRBJ2-7 TRBV10-2 - TRBD1
CASRNLGLAGDTGELFF TGTGCCAGCAGAAACCTTGGACTAGCGGGAGATACCGGGGAGCTGTTTTTT TRBJ2-2 TRBV11-1 - TRBD2
CASRPDWNSNQPQHF TGTGCCAGCAGGCCTGACTGGAATAGCAATCAGCCCCAGCATTTT TRBJ1-5 TRBV6-4 - -
CASSFDRAGNTIYF TGTGCCAGCAGCTTCGACAGGGCAGGAAACACCATATATTTT TRBJ1-3 TRBV7-9 - TRBD1
CASSDRGREDEQYF TGTGCCAGCTCTGACAGGGGGCGCGAAGACGAGCAGTACTTC TRBJ2-7 TRBV11-3 - TRBD1
CASSLDGRSQETQYF TGTGCCAGCAGCTTGGACGGGAGGTCCCAAGAGACCCAGTACTTC TRBJ2-5 TRBV7-2 few TRBD2
CASSSGLADSYNEQFF TGTGCCAGCAGTTCTGGACTAGCGGATTCCTACAATGAGCAGTTCTTC TRBJ2-1 TRBV6-5 - TRBD2
CASSGTGSGAYEQYF TGTGCCAGCAGTGGGACAGGGTCTGGCGCCTACGAGCAGTACTTC TRBJ2-7 TRBV6-5 - TRBD1
CASSYSSGGNTYEQYF TGTGCCAGCAGTTACTCGAGTGGCGGTAACACCTACGAGCAGTACTTC TRBJ2-7 TRBV6-5 few -
CSVVFGTGSSYEQYF TGCAGCGTTGTTTTCGGGACAGGGTCTTCCTACGAGCAGTACTTC TRBJ2-7 TRBV29-1 - TRBD1
CAWSVTGSTEAFF TGTGCCTGGAGTGTGACAGGGTCCACTGAAGCTTTCTTT TRBJ1-1 TRBV30 few TRBD1
CASSGLRLAEYNEQFF TGCGCCAGCAGTGGGTTGCGGCTAGCGGAATACAATGAGCAGTTCTTC TRBJ2-1 TRBV10-1 once TRBD2
CATSRERSGPFGQPQHF TGTGCCACCAGCAGAGAGCGATCTGGGCCTTTCGGTCAGCCCCAGCATTTT TRBJ1-5 TRBV15 once -
CASSLYRPSGAYNEQFF TGCGCCAGCAGCTTGTATCGCCCTAGCGGTGCCTACAATGAGCAGTTCTTC TRBJ2-1 TRBV5-1 - TRBD2
CASSQGTGNQPQHF TGTGCCAGCAGCCAAGGGACAGGCAATCAGCCCCAGCATTTT TRBJ1-5 TRBV13 - TRBD1
CASSTGTGSYEQYF TGCGCCAGCAGCACCGGGACAGGTTCCTACGAGCAGTACTTC TRBJ2-7 TRBV4-3 - TRBD1
CARRGGLSGANVLTF TGTGCCCGTCGGGGGGGCCTCTCTGGGGCCAACGTCCTGACTTTC TRBJ2-6 TRBV7-3 - TRBD2
CASSAREDGDTQYF TGTGCCAGCAGCGCTCGGGAGGATGGGGATACGCAGTATTTT TRBJ2-3 TRBV11-1 - TRBD2